These T cell receptor beta chains were read from a single sample in a study of early T cells in non-severe SARS-CoV-2 infection. Each CDR3 protein is one row after TCRdb ran MiXCR on the 5' RACE reads. Of 55,000 to 70,000 distinct CDR3 sequences listed, around 13% are singletons. Material: whole blood, obtained at baseline. All receptors come from an adult who was a healthcare worker with PCR-confirmed SARS-CoV-2 infection or an uninfected control (not recorded which). The donor label of this sample is uncertain. CDR3s include the opening cysteine and the closing phenylalanine or tryptophan. D genes are given only for firm matches. Rows give clone size only sometimes, using once, few, many, or a class for an expanded clone.

>many|TRBV12-3/TRBV12-4|13|TRBJ2-1|-
TGTGCCAGCAGGTTAAACGCCGGGGATGAGCAGTTCTTC
CASRLNAGDEQFF
>-|TRBV5-1|15|TRBJ2-3|TRBD1
TGCTCCAGCAGCTTGAGTGGACAGGGAGGAGATACGCAGTATTTT
CSSSLSGQGGDTQYF
>few|TRBV6-1|15|TRBJ2-2|-
TGTGCCAGCAGTGAGGAGGGGCTGAGAACCGGGGAGCTGTTTTTT
CASSEEGLRTGELFF
>-|TRBV5-5|15|TRBJ1-1|-
TGTGCCAGCAGCTTGGCGGGGGCACTGGACACTGAAGCTTTCTTT
CASSLAGALDTEAFF
>-|TRBV19|14|TRBJ2-2|-
TGTGCCAGTAGTCTCACGTTGAGGACCGGGGAGCTGTTTTTT
CASSLTLRTGELFF
>-|TRBV18|15|TRBJ2-3|-
TGTGCCAGCTCCCGAATTCTGGAGCACACAGATACGCAGTATTTT
CASSRILEHTDTQYF
>few|TRBV29-1|13|TRBJ1-2|-
TGCAGCGTTGAAGATCATGACAGTTATGGCTACACCTTC
CSVEDHDSYGYTF
>-|TRBV7-3|13|TRBJ1-1|-
TGTGCCAGCAGCTTAAGACGGGACACTGAAGCTTTCTTT
CASSLRRDTEAFF
>-|TRBV14|17|TRBJ1-1|-
TGTGCCAGCAGCCAAGTACTGGCGAGCAATTTGAACACTGAAGCTTTCTTT
CASSQVLASNLNTEAFF
>many|TRBV29-1|14|TRBJ2-1|-
TGCAGCGTTGGCGCAGGGAGTGGGTACAATGAGCAGTTCTTC
CSVGAGSGYNEQFF
>-|TRBV25-1|14|TRBJ2-5|-
TGTGCCAGCAGTGAATGGGAGAACCAAGAGACCCAGTACTTC
CASSEWENQETQYF
>many|TRBV7-9|14|TRBJ1-1|-
TGTGCCAGCAGCTTATCGGGGAGGAACACTGAAGCTTTCTTT
CASSLSGRNTEAFF
>many|TRBV20-1|18|TRBJ1-2|-
TGCAGTGCTAGAGGACCCTACCTGACAGGCCCAAGGATGTTTGGCTACACCTTC
CSARGPYLTGPRMFGYTF
>-|TRBV2|13|TRBJ1-1|-
TGTGCCAGCAGTGAAACAGTAAACACTGAAGCTTTCTTT
CASSETVNTEAFF
>many|TRBV5-1|15|TRBJ1-6|-
TGCGCCAGCAGCTTGAGAGACAGGAATAATTCACCCCTCCACTTT
CASSLRDRNNSPLHF
>-|TRBV3-1|13|TRBJ1-2|-
TGTGCCAGCAGCCAAGCACAGGGCCATGGCTACACCTTC
CASSQAQGHGYTF
>many|TRBV14|19|TRBJ2-5|TRBD1
TGTGCCAGCAGCCTCGATGACATAGGGGGCGATTCGGCCCCTTGGACCCAGTACTTC
CASSLDDIGGDSAPWTQYF
>few|TRBV30|13|TRBJ2-5|-
TGTGCCTGGAGTGTGGGGGGCGCGGAGACCCAGTACTTC
CAWSVGGAETQYF
>-|TRBV5-1|14|TRBJ2-5|-
TGCGCCAGCAGCTTGGTGGCAGGGAGGGAGACCCAGTACTTC
CASSLVAGRETQYF
>few|TRBV9|13|TRBJ2-1|-
TGTGCCAGCGGCCCCAACTTATACAATGAGCAGTTCTTC
CASGPNLYNEQFF
>many|TRBV5-1|14|TRBJ1-1|-
TGCGCCAGCAGCTTGGCAGTAGGGAACACTGAAGCTTTCTTT
CASSLAVGNTEAFF
>many|TRBV7-3|17|TRBJ1-1|TRBD1
TGTGCCAGCAGCTCCAATCACGGACAGGGTATTTTAACTGAAGCTTTCTTT
CASSSNHGQGILTEAFF
>-|TRBV5-1|15|TRBJ2-5|TRBD2
TGCGCCAGCAGTTCCGGGACTAGCGGACAAGAGACCCAGTACTTC
CASSSGTSGQETQYF
>many|TRBV5-6|17|TRBJ2-5|-
TGTGCCAGCAGCTCTAGTCCCGGGACTGGGCTTCGGGTGACCCAGTACTTC
CASSSSPGTGLRVTQYF
>-|TRBV3-1|12|TRBJ1-1|-
TGTGCCAGCAGCCAGACAGACACTGAAGCTTTCTTT
CASSQTDTEAFF
>few|TRBV5-1|13|TRBJ1-1|-
TGCGCCAGCAGCTTGGTAGCGAACACTGAAGCTTTCTTT
CASSLVANTEAFF
>medium-sized|TRBV7-8|20|TRBJ2-3|-
TGTGCCAGCAGCTTAGTAGGTCGGCAGGGACTTTTATCTCCGGAGGATACGCAGTATTTT
CASSLVGRQGLLSPEDTQYF
>-|TRBV5-5|14|TRBJ1-1|-
TGTGCCAGCAGCGCCGGGACCCTAAACACTGAAGCTTTCTTT
CASSAGTLNTEAFF
>many|TRBV11-2|14|TRBJ1-1|TRBD1
TGTGCCAGCAGCTGGGGACAGGGGGCGGTTGAAGCTTTCTTT
CASSWGQGAVEAFF
>-|TRBV12-3/TRBV12-4|14|TRBJ2-5|-
TGTGCCAGCAGAAGACAAGCCGCGCAAGAGACCCAGTACTTC
CASRRQAAQETQYF
>-|TRBV7-2|16|TRBJ2-1|-
TGTGCCAGCAGCCCCCGTGCACACCACCCCCACAATGAGCAGTTCTTC
CASSPRAHHPHNEQFF
>-|TRBV7-6|14|TRBJ2-5|TRBD2
TGTGCCAGCAGCGTCGGGACTAGCCAAGAGACCCAGTACTTC
CASSVGTSQETQYF
>-|TRBV25-1|13|TRBJ1-6|-
TGTGCCACCTCGAGAGGGGTTAATTCACCCCTCCACTTT
CATSRGVNSPLHF
>few|TRBV19|14|TRBJ2-1|-
TGTGCCAGCCCAACTAGGACTAACTCCAATGAGCAGTTCTTC
CASPTRTNSNEQFF
>-|TRBV24-1|16|TRBJ2-6|-
TGTGCCACCAGTGATTCCAGGGAGCCTGGGGCCAACGTCCTGACTTTC
CATSDSREPGANVLTF
>-|TRBV23-1|13|TRBJ1-2|-
TGCGCCAGCAGTGGTGGCCGGTACTATGGCTACACCTTC
CASSGGRYYGYTF
>many|TRBV6-6|15|TRBJ2-1|TRBD1
TGTGCCAGCAGCCCAAGGGACAGGGGGAGCGATGAGCAGTTCTTC
CASSPRDRGSDEQFF
>-|TRBV9|15|TRBJ2-3|-
TGTGCCAGCAATAGGGGGGCCGCTGGGGCAGATACGCAGTATTTT
CASNRGAAGADTQYF
>few|TRBV28|15|TRBJ2-1|TRBD2
TGTGCCAGCAGTTCAGGTGCTAGCGGGGTCAATGAGCAGTTCTTC
CASSSGASGVNEQFF
>many|TRBV12-3/TRBV12-4|14|TRBJ2-5|TRBD1
TGTGCCAGCAGTTGGACAGGGGGCGAAAAGACCCAGTACTTC
CASSWTGGEKTQYF
>-|TRBV6-5|14|TRBJ1-1|TRBD1
TGTGCCAGCAGTCGGGACAGGGGGGACACTGAAGCTTTCTTT
CASSRDRGDTEAFF
>-|TRBV25-1|14|TRBJ2-5|-
TGTGCCAGCAGTGAAATTAGTGACCAAGAGACCCAGTACTTC
CASSEISDQETQYF
>once|TRBV7-8|15|TRBJ2-2|TRBD2
TGTGCCAGCAGCAAAGCGGGGGCCAACACCGGGGAGCTGTTTTTT
CASSKAGANTGELFF
>once|TRBV11-3|15|TRBJ1-3|-
TGTGCCAGCAGCTTAGACTACGGCTCTGAAAACACCATATATTTT
CASSLDYGSENTIYF
>-|TRBV7-2|15|TRBJ2-3|TRBD2
TGTGCCAGCAGCTTGACTAGCCTGGCCGGGGATACGCAGTATTTT
CASSLTSLAGDTQYF
>few|TRBV18|14|TRBJ1-2|-
TGTGCCAGCTCACCAGTGGGGCCGACGGACGGCTACACCTTC
CASSPVGPTDGYTF
>few|TRBV6-2/TRBV6-3|16|TRBJ2-3|TRBD1
TGTGCCAGCAGCCACCCGACAGGGAGTAGCACAGATACGCAGTATTTT
CASSHPTGSSTDTQYF
>few|TRBV6-5|13|TRBJ1-2|-
TGTGCCAGCAGTTACGACAGACACTATGGCTACACCTTC
CASSYDRHYGYTF
>few|TRBV5-1|17|TRBJ2-2|-
TGCGCCAGCAGCCACCCCGGACAGCCGTCGGATACCGGGGAGCTGTTTTTT
CASSHPGQPSDTGELFF
>few|TRBV3-1|14|TRBJ1-3|-
TGTGCCAGCAGCCAAGGCGGATATGGAAACACCATATATTTT
CASSQGGYGNTIYF
>-|TRBV4-1|17|TRBJ1-4|TRBD1
TGCGCCAGCAGCCAAGCTACGGCGACAGGGTTATTCGGAAAACTGTTTTTT
CASSQATATGLFGKLFF
>many|TRBV7-3|12|TRBJ2-5|-
TGTGCCAGCAGCTTAATTGGGGAGACCCAGTACTTC
CASSLIGETQYF
>few|TRBV6-5|14|TRBJ1-4|-
TGTGCCAGCAGTTACGGGACAACAAATGAAAAACTGTTTTTT
CASSYGTTNEKLFF
>few|TRBV4-1|16|TRBJ1-3|-
TGCGCCAGCAGCCAAGAAGGCCCAGGTTCTGGAAACACCATATATTTT
CASSQEGPGSGNTIYF
>few|TRBV20-1|17|TRBJ2-3|-
TGCAGTGCTCCATCAACCCCGGGACTGCCGCGGACAGATACGCAGTATTTT
CSAPSTPGLPRTDTQYF
>few|TRBV20-1|13|TRBJ2-3|-
TGCAGTGCTACCCTAAACTGGCGAGATACGCAGTATTTT
CSATLNWRDTQYF
>-|TRBV2|19|TRBJ2-2|TRBD1
TGTGCCAGCAGTGATCAGTTTGGACAGGGGGTAGCGAACACCGGGGAGCTGTTTTTT
CASSDQFGQGVANTGELFF
>-|TRBV7-9|17|TRBJ2-5|TRBD2
TGTGCCAGCAGCTTAGGACTAGCGGGGGGGCCCTCAGAGACCCAGTACTTC
CASSLGLAGGPSETQYF